This is a list of T cell receptor beta chains from one sample in a study of human T cells and chemical hapten exposure. One entry per CDR3 protein results from TCRdb running MiXCR on the RACE reads. Of about 82,000 distinct CDR3 sequences in the sample, 13% were seen once. The sequencing here drew on whole blood, taken in connection with sensitization to the hapten diphenylcyclopropenone (DPC). The origin of the receptors is a woman between 45 and 65 years old with alopecia areata. Some clones in this sample may be carry-over from other donors' samples. CDR3s include the opening cysteine and the closing phenylalanine or tryptophan. D genes are given only for firm matches. The size of a clone is reported for some rows only, either as once, few or many, or as a class for expanded clones.

TRBJ2-1,TRBD2,.,TRBV6-5,CASSPIGLAGTREQFF,TGTGCCAGCAGTCCCATCGGACTAGCGGGAACGCGGGAGCAGTTCTTC
TRBJ2-7,TRBD2,.,TRBV27,CASSSSGLAGEQYF,TGTGCCAGCAGTTCCTCCGGACTAGCGGGAGAGCAGTACTTC
TRBJ1-2,TRBD1,once,TRBV2,CASSPGQGALGYTF,TGTGCCAGCAGTCCTGGACAGGGGGCTCTTGGCTACACCTTC
TRBJ2-1,.,.,TRBV6-5,CASSPRAGDYNEQFF,TGTGCCAGCAGCCCTCGGGCAGGGGACTACAATGAGCAGTTCTTC
TRBJ1-1,.,many,TRBV7-8,CASSLGVIRMNTEAFF,TGTGCCAGCAGCTTAGGCGTGATCAGGATGAACACTGAAGCTTTCTTT
TRBJ1-3,.,few,TRBV29-1,CSVRDGSGNTIYF,TGCAGCGTCCGGGATGGATCTGGAAACACCATATATTTT
TRBJ1-2,TRBD1,many,TRBV28,CASSLEDRVNYGYTF,TGTGCCAGCAGTTTAGAGGACAGGGTTAACTATGGCTACACCTTC
TRBJ2-1,.,few,TRBV11-2,CASSLTGRPYNEQFF,TGTGCCAGCAGCCTAACCGGGAGACCCTACAATGAGCAGTTCTTC
TRBJ1-6,TRBD1,many,TRBV10-3,CAIRRDRTSSYNSPLHF,TGTGCCATCAGACGGGACAGAACGAGCTCCTATAATTCACCCCTCCACTTT
TRBJ2-3,TRBD2,few,TRBV5-5,CASSFLADGYSTDTQYF,TGTGCCAGCAGCTTTCTAGCGGACGGATATAGCACAGATACGCAGTATTTT
TRBJ2-6,.,many,TRBV2,CASSEVSESAGANVLTF,TGTGCCAGCAGTGAAGTCTCCGAGAGCGCTGGGGCCAACGTCCTGACTTTC
TRBJ1-2,.,few,TRBV20-1,CSTTDVYGYTF,TGCAGTACGACTGATGTCTATGGCTACACCTTC
TRBJ2-7,.,many,TRBV3-1,CASSQVGELYEQYF,TGTGCCAGCAGCCAAGTGGGGGAACTTTACGAGCAGTACTTC
TRBJ2-1,TRBD2,few,TRBV9,CASSSLAGRVHNEQFF,TGTGCCAGCAGCTCCCTAGCCGGGAGGGTCCACAATGAGCAGTTCTTC
TRBJ1-2,TRBD1,.,TRBV15,CATSRARTGSNYGYTF,TGTGCCACCAGCAGAGCCCGGACAGGCTCTAACTATGGCTACACCTTC
TRBJ2-5,.,many,TRBV29-1,CSVEGRDWYQETQYF,TGCAGCGTTGAGGGCAGGGACTGGTACCAAGAGACCCAGTACTTC
TRBJ2-1,TRBD2,many,TRBV18,CASSLGLGPGNEQFF,TGTGCCAGCTCGCTGGGACTAGGCCCCGGCAATGAGCAGTTCTTC
TRBJ1-1,.,.,TRBV5-4,CASSPDSLNTEAFF,TGTGCCAGCAGCCCGGACAGCCTGAACACTGAAGCTTTCTTT
TRBJ1-6,.,few,TRBV5-5,CASSLRTARDNSPLHF,TGTGCCAGCAGCTTAAGGACAGCTCGGGATAATTCACCCCTCCACTTT
TRBJ2-5,.,many,TRBV10-2,CASRSRETQYF,TGCGCCAGCAGATCAAGAGAGACCCAGTACTTC
TRBJ2-6,.,.,TRBV5-1,CASSLRRPTGANVLTF,TGCGCCAGCAGCTTGCGGAGACCCACTGGGGCCAACGTCCTGACTTTC
TRBJ2-4,.,many,TRBV19,CASSPTRLDAKNIQYF,TGTGCCAGTAGTCCCACCCGTTTGGACGCCAAAAACATTCAGTACTTC
TRBJ2-3,.,many,TRBV5-1,CASSGSTDTQYF,TGCGCCAGCAGCGGCTCCACAGATACGCAGTATTTT
TRBJ2-5,.,many,TRBV5-5,CASSLDPGASETQYF,TGTGCCAGCAGCTTGGACCCGGGAGCCTCGGAGACCCAGTACTTC
TRBJ2-1,.,few,TRBV11-2,CASSSGDGGLVEQFF,TGTGCCAGCAGCTCCGGGGACGGGGGGCTGGTTGAGCAGTTCTTC
TRBJ2-7,.,many,TRBV5-6,CASQGGIYEQYF,TGTGCCAGCCAAGGGGGGATCTACGAGCAGTACTTC
TRBJ1-2,.,few,TRBV6-1,CASKVPGHGGYTF,TGTGCCAGCAAGGTTCCGGGACACGGGGGCTACACCTTC
TRBJ2-3,.,many,TRBV3-1,CASSHALARVTDTQYF,TGTGCCAGCAGCCATGCGCTAGCGAGAGTCACAGATACGCAGTATTTT
TRBJ2-1,.,few,TRBV5-1,CASSFTDSYNEQFF,TGCGCCAGCAGCTTCACAGACTCCTACAATGAGCAGTTCTTC
TRBJ1-1,.,many,TRBV29-1,CSAGGAFF,TGCAGCGCCGGAGGGGCTTTCTTT
TRBJ2-5,.,many,TRBV29-1,CSGNGGAGFGETQYF,TGCAGCGGAAACGGGGGCGCGGGGTTCGGAGAGACCCAGTACTTC
TRBJ1-5,.,few,TRBV2,CASSEIRQPNQPQHF,TGTGCCAGCAGTGAAATAAGGCAACCTAATCAGCCCCAGCATTTT
TRBJ1-1,.,.,TRBV6-1,CASSGLAGAGGTEAFF,TGTGCCAGCAGTGGTTTAGCGGGGGCTGGGGGAACTGAAGCTTTCTTT
TRBJ2-5,TRBD1,few,TRBV19,CASSTIPGQGQTQYF,TGTGCCAGTAGTACGATACCGGGACAGGGACAGACCCAGTACTTC
TRBJ2-1,TRBD2,.,TRBV14,CASSQLAGSYNEQFF,TGTGCCAGCAGCCAACTAGCGGGGTCTTACAATGAGCAGTTCTTC
TRBJ2-1,.,few,TRBV6-5,CASSGTENNEQFF,TGTGCCAGCAGTGGGACGGAGAACAATGAGCAGTTCTTC
TRBJ2-1,TRBD2,few,TRBV6-2/TRBV6-3,CASTPTSGASYNEQFF,TGTGCCAGCACTCCTACTAGCGGGGCTAGTTACAATGAGCAGTTCTTC
TRBJ2-1,.,.,TRBV19,CASTIGGFSSYNEQFF,TGTGCCAGTACTATAGGCGGCTTTAGCTCCTACAATGAGCAGTTCTTC
TRBJ2-1,.,few,TRBV20-1,CSARVLNNEQFF,TGCAGTGCTAGAGTCCTAAACAATGAGCAGTTCTTC
TRBJ2-1,TRBD1,.,TRBV29-1,CSVEGSGTGYYNEQFF,TGCAGCGTTGAAGGCTCAGGGACAGGGTACTACAATGAGCAGTTCTTC
TRBJ2-1,.,many,TRBV12-3/TRBV12-4,CASSSLNGPYNEQFF,TGTGCCAGCAGTTCACTAAACGGACCCTACAATGAGCAGTTCTTC
TRBJ2-5,.,few,TRBV7-8,CASSSGPPRETQYF,TGTGCCAGCAGCTCTGGGCCTCCCCGAGAGACCCAGTACTTC
TRBJ2-1,TRBD2,.,TRBV28,CASSPTTSGNEQFF,TGTGCCAGCAGTCCCACGACTAGCGGGAATGAGCAGTTCTTC
TRBJ2-1,.,.,TRBV29-1,CSALRRGETNEQFF,TGCAGCGCCCTACGGCGCGGGGAAACCAATGAGCAGTTCTTC
TRBJ2-2,.,many,TRBV7-2,CASSPLGGPGELFF,TGTGCCAGCAGCCCCTTAGGCGGTCCCGGGGAGCTGTTTTTT
TRBJ2-2,.,many,TRBV29-1,CSVGSGTDAGELFF,TGCAGCGTTGGGTCCGGGACTGACGCCGGGGAGCTGTTTTTT
TRBJ2-5,.,many,TRBV24-1,CATSSGANQETQYF,TGTGCCACCAGTTCGGGGGCCAACCAAGAGACCCAGTACTTC
TRBJ2-3,TRBD2,few,TRBV5-5,CASSLGLAGVDTQYF,TGTGCCAGCAGCTTGGGACTAGCGGGAGTCGATACGCAGTATTTT
TRBJ2-7,.,.,TRBV11-2,CASRPPGRNSREQYF,TGTGCCAGCAGACCACCGGGACGAAATTCGCGAGAGCAGTACTTC
TRBJ2-5,TRBD2,many,TRBV3-1,CASSQGVAGYQETQYF,TGTGCCAGCAGCCAAGGAGTAGCGGGCTACCAAGAGACCCAGTACTTC
TRBJ2-3,.,many,TRBV12-3/TRBV12-4,CASSSTVALHTDTQYF,TGTGCCAGCAGTTCCACCGTAGCCTTACACACAGATACGCAGTATTTT
TRBJ1-1,.,many,TRBV29-1,CSVDGAETEAFF,TGCAGCGTTGACGGAGCGGAGACTGAAGCTTTCTTT
TRBJ1-2,.,.,TRBV19,CASSIEAEIYGYTF,TGTGCCAGTAGTATAGAGGCAGAAATCTATGGCTACACCTTC
TRBJ2-7,TRBD1,many,TRBV19,CASSIARDSYEQYF,TGTGCCAGTAGTATCGCGAGGGACAGCTACGAGCAGTACTTC
TRBJ2-5,.,.,TRBV5-1,CASSLSTGAETQYF,TGCGCCAGCAGCTTGAGTACGGGAGCAGAGACCCAGTACTTC
TRBJ1-5,TRBD1,many,TRBV2,CASSTGARGNQPQHF,TGTGCCAGCAGTACAGGGGCCCGTGGCAATCAGCCCCAGCATTTT
TRBJ2-6,.,many,TRBV11-2,CASSLGPTSGANVLTF,TGTGCCAGCAGTCTAGGGCCCACCTCTGGGGCCAACGTCCTGACTTTC
TRBJ1-5,.,many,TRBV20-1,CSARDKGAENQPQHF,TGCAGTGCTAGAGATAAAGGGGCCGAGAATCAGCCCCAGCATTTT
TRBJ2-2,.,few,TRBV20-1,CSARVDTGELFF,TGCAGTGCTAGAGTGGACACCGGGGAGCTGTTTTTT